The table lists the clone carrying this T cell receptor (beta chain) with many counts. A single record per CDR3 protein comes from TCRdb applying MiXCR to the multiplex PCR reads. The sample has about 130,000 distinct CDR3 sequences; roughly 21% are singletons. Samples came from axillary lymph nodes draining the breast cancer. Trimming cost V 8 bases and J 9 bases, with 14 bases left between them. The CDR3 consists of 12 residues. The data derive from a study of breast tumors, draining lymph nodes, adjacent tissues. The receptor's source is a female donor with breast cancer. Some clones in this sample may be carry-over from other donors' samples. The chain couples TRBV12-3 or TRBV12-4 to TRBJ2-1, with a possible D match to TRBD1 (7 bases). The sequenced sample was axillary lymph node tissue. CDR3 residues: CASYQGGVEQFF. The DNA of the CDR3 is TGTGCCAGCTACCAGGGGGGAGTTGAGCAGTTCTTC.